This section outlines one T cell receptor beta chain sequence together with its context. Its antigen is still unknown. The source of the sample is a study of a mutant IDH1 vaccine in newly diagnosed glioma. In the study overall: Vaccines were begun 4-6 weeks after radiotherapy alone, or with temozolomide cycles. Visit V12 was conducted at week 35 as the safety follow-up. Visit V13 came later, at week 47.

Sequencing used immunoSEQ multiplex PCR; TCRdb keeps in-frame clones, though not all of them. The data show about 66,000 clones, with roughly 71% seen just once and over 3.5% held by the top ten. The time point is: week 35, safety follow-up. Every vaccine dose comprised 300 ug of mutant IDH1 20-mer peptide plus topical imiquimod. New WHO grade 3 or 4 astrocytomas that were IDH1-mutant and ATRX-lost had been found in donors. Study-wide points: Most patients, approximately 93%, showed vaccine-induced immune responses.

The V end was cut by 6 bases, the J end by 1 base, with 12 bases between. Looked up from germline, CDR1 is MNHEY and CDR2 is SVGAGI. This CDR3 is 14 amino acids long. The chain links TRBV6-5 to TRBJ1-1, with D perhaps matching TRBD1 (5 bases). The sample consisted of PBMCs, taken from a glioma patient whose treatment included an IDH1 peptide vaccine. This TCR was recovered from a man between 45 and 60 years old with glioma. The CDR3 coding sequence is TGTGCCAGCAGGCCCGGGACGGCGAACACTGAAGCTTTCTTT. Its translation: CASRPGTANTEAFF.